The clone carrying this TCR beta chain was seen many times. This sample stems from a study of neurological immune-mediated disorders. Per germline, CDR1 SEHNR and CDR2 FQNEAQ (reference sequence). Trimming at V came to 5 bases and at J to 2 bases, leaving 4 bases not matched to a gene. CDR3 length: 15 amino acids. Stated time point: longitudinal time-point 1 (baseline). TCRdb called the 5' RACE reads again in MiXCR, with one record for every CDR3 protein. The table lists 55,000 to 70,000 distinct CDR3 sequences, around a tenth of them singletons, with 6.6% in the top ten. Sequenced sample: PBMCs. J is TRBJ2-3 and V is TRBV7-9; TRBD2 matches 10 bases. The TCR was taken from a male donor with HTLV-1-associated myelopathy (HAM/TSP). CDR3 bases: TGTGCCAGCAGCGATAGCGGGGGGCCCACAGATACGCAGTATTTT. It specifies CASSDSGGPTDTQYF.